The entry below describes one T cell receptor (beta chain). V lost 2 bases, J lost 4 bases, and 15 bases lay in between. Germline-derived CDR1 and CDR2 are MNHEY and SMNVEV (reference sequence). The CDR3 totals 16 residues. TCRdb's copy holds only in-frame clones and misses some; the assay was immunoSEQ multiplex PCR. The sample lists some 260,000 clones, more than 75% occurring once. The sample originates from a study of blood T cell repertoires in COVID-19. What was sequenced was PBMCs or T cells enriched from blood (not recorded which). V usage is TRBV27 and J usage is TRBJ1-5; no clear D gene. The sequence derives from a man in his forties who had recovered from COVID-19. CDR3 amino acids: CASSLGSGLKNQPQHF. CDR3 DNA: TGTGCCAGCAGTTTAGGGTCGGGGTTAAAAAATCAGCCCCAGCATTTT.